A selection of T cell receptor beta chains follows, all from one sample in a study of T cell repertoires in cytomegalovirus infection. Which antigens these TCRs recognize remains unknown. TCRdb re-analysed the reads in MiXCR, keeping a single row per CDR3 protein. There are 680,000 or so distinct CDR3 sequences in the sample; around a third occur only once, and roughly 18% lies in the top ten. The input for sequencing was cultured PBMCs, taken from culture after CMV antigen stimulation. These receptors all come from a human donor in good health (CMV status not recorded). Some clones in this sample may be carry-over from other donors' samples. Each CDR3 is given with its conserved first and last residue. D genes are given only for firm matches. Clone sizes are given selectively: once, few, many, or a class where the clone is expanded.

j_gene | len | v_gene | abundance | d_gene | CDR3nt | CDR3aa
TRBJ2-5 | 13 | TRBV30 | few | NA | TGTGCCTGGAGTGTACGCACAAGAGAGACCCAGTACTTC | CAWSVRTRETQYF
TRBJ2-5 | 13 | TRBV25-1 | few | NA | TGTGCCAGCAGTGAAGGTGGGGGAGAGACCCAGTACTTC | CASSEGGGETQYF
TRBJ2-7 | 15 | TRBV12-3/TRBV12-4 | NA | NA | TGTGCCAGCATCCTACCCCGGCAGGGCTCCTACGAGCAGTACTTC | CASILPRQGSYEQYF
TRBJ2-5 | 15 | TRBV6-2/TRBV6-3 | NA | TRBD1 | TGTGCCAGCAGCTCCGGGACAGCGAGCCCAGAGGGCCAGTACTTC | CASSSGTASPEGQYF
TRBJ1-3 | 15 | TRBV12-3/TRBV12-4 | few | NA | TGTGCCAGCAGTTTTGGGATACCCTCTGGAAACACCATATATTTT | CASSFGIPSGNTIYF
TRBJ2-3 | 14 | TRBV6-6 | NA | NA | TGTGCCAGCATCGAAGCCCGAAGCACAGATACGCAGTATTTT | CASIEARSTDTQYF
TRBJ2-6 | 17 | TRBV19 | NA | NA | TGTGCCAGTAGTGCAGGGATCTCCTACTCTGGGGCCAACGTCCTGACTTTC | CASSAGISYSGANVLTF
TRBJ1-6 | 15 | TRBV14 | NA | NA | TGTGCCAGCAGCCAAGAGGGCTCCTATAATTCACCCCTCCACTTT | CASSQEGSYNSPLHF
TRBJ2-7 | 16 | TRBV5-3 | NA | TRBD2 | TGTGCCAGCAGCCCGGGGATAGCGGGAGGGCCCCACGAGCAGTACTTC | CASSPGIAGGPHEQYF
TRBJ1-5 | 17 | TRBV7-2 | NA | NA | TGTGTCAGCAGCTTAGCGGGTCAGGGAGAGGGCAATCAGCCCCAGCATTTT | CVSSLAGQGEGNQPQHF
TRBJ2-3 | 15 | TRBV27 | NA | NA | TGTGCCAGCAGCCAGGACAGCAACCTTCCAGATACGCAGTATTTT | CASSQDSNLPDTQYF
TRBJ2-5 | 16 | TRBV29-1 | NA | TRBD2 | TGCAGCGTTGGGGCCCGGGTCCGGGGGGTGGTAGAGACCCAGTACTTC | CSVGARVRGVVETQYF
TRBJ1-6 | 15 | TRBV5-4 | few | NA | TGTGCCAGCGGGTCTAAGGACGGTAATAATTCACCCCTCCACTTT | CASGSKDGNNSPLHF
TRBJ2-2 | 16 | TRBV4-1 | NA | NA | TGCGCCAGCAGCCTAGCAGGGGTAAAAACTACCGGGGAGCTGTTTTTT | CASSLAGVKTTGELFF
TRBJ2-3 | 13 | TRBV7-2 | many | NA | TGTGCCAGCAGCCCATCCGGTGGAGATACGCAGTATTTT | CASSPSGGDTQYF
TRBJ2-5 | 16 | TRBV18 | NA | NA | TGTGCCAGCTCACCACCGACCCGAGGTAGTGAAGAGACCCAGTACTTC | CASSPPTRGSEETQYF
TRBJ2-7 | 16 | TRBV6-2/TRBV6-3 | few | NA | TGTGCCAGCAGTTCCGGGGGATTTGGGAGGCCCTACGAGCAGTACTTC | CASSSGGFGRPYEQYF
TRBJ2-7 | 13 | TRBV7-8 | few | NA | TGTGCCAGCACCCAGGGGCGAACCTACGAGCAGTACTTC | CASTQGRTYEQYF
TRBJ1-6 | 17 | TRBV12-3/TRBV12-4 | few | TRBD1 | TGTGCCAGCAGAGGTACAGGGGGAGGCTCCTATAATTCACCCCTCCACTTT | CASRGTGGGSYNSPLHF
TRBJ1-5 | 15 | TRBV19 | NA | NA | TGTGCCAGTAGTACCGCCGGGGGTAGCAATCAGCCCCAGCATTTT | CASSTAGGSNQPQHF
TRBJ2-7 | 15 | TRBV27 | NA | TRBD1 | TGTGCCAGCAGCCTTACACGGACAGGGGGCTACGAGCAGTACTTC | CASSLTRTGGYEQYF
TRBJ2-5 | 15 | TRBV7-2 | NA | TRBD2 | TGTGCCAGCAGGAACGGGGGGAGGGGCCAAGAGACCCAGTACTTC | CASRNGGRGQETQYF
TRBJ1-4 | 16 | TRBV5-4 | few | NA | TGTGCCAGCAGCTTGGACGGGGTCCAGACTAATGAAAAACTGTTTTTT | CASSLDGVQTNEKLFF
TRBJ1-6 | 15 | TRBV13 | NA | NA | TGTGCCAGCAGACTATCGTCCACCTATAATTCACCCCTCCACTTT | CASRLSSTYNSPLHF
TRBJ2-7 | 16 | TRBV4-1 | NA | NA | TGCGCCAGCAGCCAAGTGATAACAGGCGTTTCCTACGAGCAGTACTTC | CASSQVITGVSYEQYF
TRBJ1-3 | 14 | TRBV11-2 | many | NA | TGTGCCAGCAGCTTAGTGGCCGTTGGAAACACCATATATTTT | CASSLVAVGNTIYF
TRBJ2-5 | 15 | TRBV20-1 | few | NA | TGCAGTGCTAGTTCGGCGGGGCGAGATCAAGAGACCCAGTACTTC | CSASSAGRDQETQYF
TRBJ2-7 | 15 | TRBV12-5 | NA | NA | TGTGCTAGTGCCCTAAGTTGGGGGCCATCCTACGAGCAGTACTTC | CASALSWGPSYEQYF
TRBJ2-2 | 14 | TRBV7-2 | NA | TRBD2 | TGTGCCAGCAGCTTTCAGCGGGGGGACGGGGAGCTGTTTTTT | CASSFQRGDGELFF
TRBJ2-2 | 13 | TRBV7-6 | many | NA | TGTGCCAGCAGCTTAGAGGGAACCGGGGAGCTGTTTTTT | CASSLEGTGELFF
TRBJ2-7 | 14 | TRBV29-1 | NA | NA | TGCAGCGTCAATAAGGACAGCGCTACCTACGAGCAGTACTTC | CSVNKDSATYEQYF
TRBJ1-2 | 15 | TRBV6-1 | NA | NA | TGTGCCAGCAGTGAAACGTGGGCAGAGAGATATGGCTACACCTTC | CASSETWAERYGYTF
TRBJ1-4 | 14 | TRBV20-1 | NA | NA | TGCAGTGCTGCAGGGGAGGCAACTAATGAAAAACTGTTTTTT | CSAAGEATNEKLFF
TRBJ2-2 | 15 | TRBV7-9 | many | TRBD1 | TGTGCCAGCAGCCCCGAGGACAGGATCACCGGGGAGCTGTTTTTT | CASSPEDRITGELFF
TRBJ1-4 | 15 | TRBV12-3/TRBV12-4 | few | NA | TGTGCCAGCACCATAAAGAGGACAGCGCGAGAAAAACTGTTTTTT | CASTIKRTAREKLFF
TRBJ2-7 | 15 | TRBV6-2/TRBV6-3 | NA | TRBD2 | TGTGCCAGCAGTACCCGGACTAGCGGAGTCTACGAGCAGTACTTC | CASSTRTSGVYEQYF
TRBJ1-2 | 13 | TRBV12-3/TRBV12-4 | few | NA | TGTGCCAGCAGTTTTGGGACGATGGACGGCTACACCTTC | CASSFGTMDGYTF
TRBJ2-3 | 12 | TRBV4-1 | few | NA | TGTGCCAGCAGCCAAGTGGGGGATACGCAGTATTTT | CASSQVGDTQYF
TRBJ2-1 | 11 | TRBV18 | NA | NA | TGTGCCAGCTCACCTAGGACCGAGCAGTTCTTC | CASSPRTEQFF
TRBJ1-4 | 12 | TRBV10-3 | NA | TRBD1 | TGTGCCACCGGACAGGACGTGGAAAAACTGTTTTTT | CATGQDVEKLFF
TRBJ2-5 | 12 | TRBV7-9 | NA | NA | TGTGCCAGCAGCCCAAAGGGTTTGACCCAGTACTTC | CASSPKGLTQYF
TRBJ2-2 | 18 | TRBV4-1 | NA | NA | TGCGCCAGCAGCCAGAGGGCAGGCGGTATCGCGAACACCGGGGAGCTGTTTTTT | CASSQRAGGIANTGELFF
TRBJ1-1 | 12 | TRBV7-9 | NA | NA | TGTGCCAGCAGCCTCAAAGCCACTGAAGCTTTCTTT | CASSLKATEAFF
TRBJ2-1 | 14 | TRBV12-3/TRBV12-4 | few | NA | TGTGCCAGCAGCCTCGCGGTGGGCTACGATGAGCAGTTCTTC | CASSLAVGYDEQFF
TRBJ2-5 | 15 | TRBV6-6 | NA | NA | TGTGCCAGCAGTACACACTCCGGGACCCCCGAGACCCAGTACTTC | CASSTHSGTPETQYF
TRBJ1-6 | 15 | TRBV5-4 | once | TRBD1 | TGTGCCAGCAGCTTGGGGGGACAGAGTAATTCACCCCTCCACTTT | CASSLGGQSNSPLHF
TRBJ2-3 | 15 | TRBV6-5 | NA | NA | TGTGCCAGCAGTTACAGGGCAACTAGCACAGATACGCAGTATTTT | CASSYRATSTDTQYF
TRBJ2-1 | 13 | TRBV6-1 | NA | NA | TGTGCCAGCAGTGATTGGGGGGACAATGAGCAGTTCTTC | CASSDWGDNEQFF
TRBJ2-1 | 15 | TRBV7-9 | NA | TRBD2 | TGTGCCAGCAGCGGCTGGGCTAGCGGCGAAGATGAGCAGTTCTTC | CASSGWASGEDEQFF
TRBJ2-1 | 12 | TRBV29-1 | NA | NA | TGCAGCGTTGTAGGGGGATACAATGAGCAGTTCTTC | CSVVGGYNEQFF
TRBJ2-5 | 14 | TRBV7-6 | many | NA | TGTGCCAGCAGCTTAAACCCAGGGCAAGAGACCCAGTACTTC | CASSLNPGQETQYF
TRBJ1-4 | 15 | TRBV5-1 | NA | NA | TGCGCCAGCAGCTTGGCCACTGGGATGAATGAAAAACTGTTTTTT | CASSLATGMNEKLFF
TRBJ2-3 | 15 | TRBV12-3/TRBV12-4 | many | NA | TGTGCCAGCAGTTTAGCAGGGGTGAAGGGAGATACGCAGTATTTT | CASSLAGVKGDTQYF
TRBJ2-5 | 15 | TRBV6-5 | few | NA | TGTGCCAGCAGTTACAACGGTGACTCCCAAGAGACCCAGTACTTC | CASSYNGDSQETQYF
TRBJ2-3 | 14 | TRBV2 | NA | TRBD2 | TGTGCCAGCGCCGGGACTACTATCACAGATACGCAGTATTTT | CASAGTTITDTQYF